These 5 T cell receptor beta chains were sequenced from one sample in a study of blood T cell repertoires in COVID-19. The data were produced by immunoSEQ multiplex PCR, yet TCRdb's version contains in-frame clones alone and is incomplete. The table has 20,000 to 30,000 clones, about 77% seen once. The sample comprised peripheral blood. The receptors were sampled from a man older than 75 with active or convalescent COVID-19.

This clone came up a few times. DNA for the CDR3: TGTGCCAGCAGCCAACTAGCGGGAGATAGCAACGAGCAGTACTTC. It codes for CASSQLAGDSNEQYF. The rearrangement links TRBV4-2 to TRBJ2-7; 10 bases fit TRBD2. Germline CDR1 LGHNA, CDR2 YNFKEQ. The CDR3 contains 15 residues. V lost 2 bases and J lost 5; bases outside the gene matches: 6.

This rearrangement joins TRBV5-6 to TRBJ2-7; D is possibly TRBD1 (5 bases). Germline values: CDR1 SGHDT, CDR2 YYEEEE. The CDR3 runs 15 residues. Trimming stripped 1 base from V and 0 bases from J, with 11 bases between. In DNA, the CDR3 is TGTGCCAGCAGCTTGAGTCCGGACAACTCCTACGAGCAGTACTTC. It is translated as CASSLSPDNSYEQYF.

The V call is TRBV7-2, the J call TRBJ2-5; D is undetermined. This CDR3 has 14 amino acids. The V gene's germline CDR1 is SGHTA and CDR2 FQGNSA. V shed 1 base and J shed 2 bases, with 8 bases lying between them. CDR3 loop: CASSLGWRQETQYF. DNA of the CDR3: TGTGCCAGCAGCTTAGGCTGGAGACAAGAGACCCAGTACTTC.

V gene TRBV7-6 combines with J gene TRBJ2-1; D is uncertain. CDR1 is SGHVS, CDR2 FNYEAQ, per germline. The CDR3 totals 16 residues. V was pared by 2 bases and J by 0 bases, with 11 bases between. As DNA, the CDR3 is TGTGCCAGCAGCTTAATCTCGAGCTACTCCTACAATGAGCAGTTCTTC. Its protein product is CASSLISSYSYNEQFF.

V and J are TRBV13 and TRBJ1-2; a possible D gene is TRBD1 (6 bases). This CDR3 is built from 14 residues. From germline, CDR1 is PRHDT and CDR2 FYEKMQ (reference sequence). V was pared by 2 bases and J by 7 bases, with 14 bases between. The CDR3 DNA reads as TGTGCCAGCAGCTTATTCACAGGGTTGGGTGGCTACACCTTC. This sequence encodes CASSLFTGLGGYTF.